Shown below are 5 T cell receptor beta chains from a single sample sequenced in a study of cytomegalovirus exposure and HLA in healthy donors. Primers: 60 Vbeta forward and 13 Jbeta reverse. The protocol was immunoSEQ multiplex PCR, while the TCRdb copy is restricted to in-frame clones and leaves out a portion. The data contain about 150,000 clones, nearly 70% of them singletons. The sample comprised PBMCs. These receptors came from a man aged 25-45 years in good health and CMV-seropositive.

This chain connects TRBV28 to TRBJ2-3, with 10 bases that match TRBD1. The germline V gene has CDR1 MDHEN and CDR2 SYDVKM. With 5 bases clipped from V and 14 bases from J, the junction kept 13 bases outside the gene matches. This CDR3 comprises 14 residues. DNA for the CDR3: TGTGCCAGCAGTCCTTACCGGTCGGGGGACAGGGGGTATTTT. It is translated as CASSPYRSGDRGYF.

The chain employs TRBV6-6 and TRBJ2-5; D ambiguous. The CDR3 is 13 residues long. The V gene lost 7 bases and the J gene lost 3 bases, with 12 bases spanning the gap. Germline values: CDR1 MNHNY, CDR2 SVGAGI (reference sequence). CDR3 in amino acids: CASTPLEKETQYF. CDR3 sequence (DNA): TGTGCCAGCACCCCATTAGAAAAAGAGACCCAGTACTTC.

CDR3 region: CASSPDRGRWDTQYF. CDR3 coding DNA: TGTGCCAGCAGCCCCGACAGGGGGCGTTGGGATACGCAGTATTTT. The chain recombines TRBV11-2 with TRBJ2-3; 10 bases line up with TRBD1. Trimming removed 5 bases from V and 6 bases from J; junction bases left unmatched: 8. The CDR3 sequence is 15 residues long. Germline values: CDR1 SGHAT, CDR2 FQNNGV.

DNA of the CDR3: TGTGCCATCAGTGGGGGACAGGGGGGAGCAGATACGCAGTATTTT. Translating gives CAISGGQGGADTQYF. The chain recombines TRBV10-3 with TRBJ2-3; TRBD1 matches at 11 bases. This CDR3 is 15 amino acids long. Germline loops: CDR1 ENHRY, CDR2 SYGVKD. The ends lost 4 bases at V and 4 bases at J; junction bases unmatched: 4.

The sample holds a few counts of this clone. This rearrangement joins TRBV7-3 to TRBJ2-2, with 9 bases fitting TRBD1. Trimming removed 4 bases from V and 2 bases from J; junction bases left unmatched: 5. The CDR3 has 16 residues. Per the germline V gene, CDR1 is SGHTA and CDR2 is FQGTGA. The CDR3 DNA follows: TGTGCCAGCAGCTCCACACAGGGGGCCAACACCGGGGAGCTGTTTTTT. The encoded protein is CASSSTQGANTGELFF.